These T cell receptor beta chains were read from a single sample in a study of response to subunit inactivated influenza vaccine. TCRdb reanalysed the RT-PCR reads using MiXCR and keeps one entry per CDR3 protein. The table records 710,000 or so distinct CDR3 sequences, less than 20% of them present only once. The sample consisted of PBMCs from blood, taken less than 13 days after vaccination. Every receptor here comes from a man aged 50 or older who received an inactivated influenza vaccine. The CDR3 runs from the conserved cysteine through the conserved F or W. D genes are given only for firm matches. Rows may omit the clone size; those that give it use once, few, many or a size class.

d_call: -; cdr3_length: 15; j_call: TRBJ1-2; clone_size: -; v_call: TRBV3-1; cdr3_nt: TGTGCCAGCAGCCAAGGTGCCGGGAGGAACTATGGCTACACCTTC; cdr3_aa: CASSQGAGRNYGYTF
d_call: -; cdr3_length: 15; j_call: TRBJ1-1; clone_size: few; v_call: TRBV20-1; cdr3_nt: TGCAGTGCTAGAGATGGTGCCGGACCGAACACTGAAGCTTTCTTT; cdr3_aa: CSARDGAGPNTEAFF
d_call: -; cdr3_length: 15; j_call: TRBJ1-1; clone_size: -; v_call: TRBV20-1; cdr3_nt: TGCAGTGCTAGAGATATCCGGGGGCGAAACACTGAAGCTTTCTTT; cdr3_aa: CSARDIRGRNTEAFF
d_call: -; cdr3_length: 15; j_call: TRBJ2-7; clone_size: -; v_call: TRBV5-1; cdr3_nt: TGCGCCAGCAGCTTGGAAAGGCAGGCGATCAACGAGCAGTACTTC; cdr3_aa: CASSLERQAINEQYF
d_call: -; cdr3_length: 14; j_call: TRBJ1-1; clone_size: few; v_call: TRBV10-3; cdr3_nt: TGTGCCATCAGTGTGGATGGGACAATCAGAGGGGCTTTCTTT; cdr3_aa: CAISVDGTIRGAFF
d_call: TRBD2; cdr3_length: 19; j_call: TRBJ2-2; clone_size: few; v_call: TRBV20-1; cdr3_nt: TGCAGTGCTAGAGATCCGGGGGGTAGCGGGAGTAGTAACACCGGGGAGCTGTTTTTT; cdr3_aa: CSARDPGGSGSSNTGELFF
d_call: -; cdr3_length: 15; j_call: TRBJ1-1; clone_size: few; v_call: TRBV6-1; cdr3_nt: TGTGCCAGCCGTCGAGAGGGTGCCCTTTTGACTGAAGCTTTCTTT; cdr3_aa: CASRREGALLTEAFF
d_call: TRBD1; cdr3_length: 13; j_call: TRBJ1-1; clone_size: few; v_call: TRBV4-1; cdr3_nt: TGCGCCAGCAGCCATCCAAGACAGGGTGAAGCTTTCTTT; cdr3_aa: CASSHPRQGEAFF
d_call: TRBD1; cdr3_length: 14; j_call: TRBJ2-1; clone_size: -; v_call: TRBV6-2/TRBV6-3; cdr3_nt: TGTGCCAGCACAAGAACAGGGGGCTGGGGTGAGCAGTTCTTC; cdr3_aa: CASTRTGGWGEQFF
d_call: TRBD1; cdr3_length: 13; j_call: TRBJ2-7; clone_size: -; v_call: TRBV5-1; cdr3_nt: TGCGCCAGCAGCATGCTAGACAGGGGCGAGCAGTACTTC; cdr3_aa: CASSMLDRGEQYF
d_call: -; cdr3_length: 13; j_call: TRBJ2-2; clone_size: few; v_call: TRBV7-3; cdr3_nt: TGTGCCAGCAGCTTATACAGCACCGGGGAGCTGTTTTTT; cdr3_aa: CASSLYSTGELFF
d_call: TRBD2; cdr3_length: 16; j_call: TRBJ2-1; clone_size: -; v_call: TRBV29-1; cdr3_nt: TGCAGCGTTTCTAGGGGAGCTGGCGGGAGGGGGGATGAGCAGTTCTTC; cdr3_aa: CSVSRGAGGRGDEQFF
d_call: -; cdr3_length: 13; j_call: TRBJ2-3; clone_size: many; v_call: TRBV3-1; cdr3_nt: TGTGCCAGCAGCCAAAACCCTCATGGTACGCAGTATTTT; cdr3_aa: CASSQNPHGTQYF
d_call: -; cdr3_length: 15; j_call: TRBJ2-1; clone_size: -; v_call: TRBV4-1; cdr3_nt: TGCGCCAGCAGCCAATTAATCCAAGGTGGGCATGAGCAGTTCTTC; cdr3_aa: CASSQLIQGGHEQFF
d_call: TRBD1; cdr3_length: 15; j_call: TRBJ2-7; clone_size: -; v_call: TRBV7-9; cdr3_nt: TGTGCCAGCAGCCCGCGACAGGGGGGCAACCTGGAGCAGTACTTC; cdr3_aa: CASSPRQGGNLEQYF
d_call: TRBD1; cdr3_length: 15; j_call: TRBJ2-7; clone_size: many; v_call: TRBV18; cdr3_nt: TGTGCCAGCTCAACGGGGACAGGGGCGAACTACGAGCAGTACTTC; cdr3_aa: CASSTGTGANYEQYF
d_call: -; cdr3_length: 12; j_call: TRBJ1-2; clone_size: few; v_call: TRBV5-1; cdr3_nt: TGCGCCAGCAGCTTGACAGGGCGGGGCTACACCTTC; cdr3_aa: CASSLTGRGYTF
d_call: TRBD2; cdr3_length: 17; j_call: TRBJ2-1; clone_size: -; v_call: TRBV11-2; cdr3_nt: TGTGCCAGCAGCCCGGGACTAGCGGGGTTTTCCTACAATGAGCAGTTCTTC; cdr3_aa: CASSPGLAGFSYNEQFF
d_call: -; cdr3_length: 15; j_call: TRBJ2-4; clone_size: -; v_call: TRBV6-2/TRBV6-3; cdr3_nt: TGTGCCAGCAGTCCACTTAGAGGAGCCAAAAACATTCAGTACTTC; cdr3_aa: CASSPLRGAKNIQYF
d_call: -; cdr3_length: 14; j_call: TRBJ2-7; clone_size: many; v_call: TRBV4-1; cdr3_nt: TGCGCCAGCAGCCGGGACGTTATCTCCTACGAGCAGTACTTC; cdr3_aa: CASSRDVISYEQYF
d_call: -; cdr3_length: 17; j_call: TRBJ2-3; clone_size: few; v_call: TRBV5-1; cdr3_nt: TGCGCCAGCAGCTTTGTAAGGGGGATGTCTAGCACAGATACGCAGTATTTT; cdr3_aa: CASSFVRGMSSTDTQYF
d_call: -; cdr3_length: 15; j_call: TRBJ1-3; clone_size: -; v_call: TRBV5-5; cdr3_nt: TGTGCCAGCAGCCTGGGACAAAGCTCTGGAAACACCATATATTTT; cdr3_aa: CASSLGQSSGNTIYF
d_call: -; cdr3_length: 16; j_call: TRBJ2-7; clone_size: many; v_call: TRBV25-1; cdr3_nt: TGTGCCAGCAGTGAACTCCTCCGGGGAGTCTCCTACGAGCAGTACTTC; cdr3_aa: CASSELLRGVSYEQYF
d_call: TRBD1; cdr3_length: 11; j_call: TRBJ2-7; clone_size: few; v_call: TRBV30; cdr3_nt: TGTGCCTGGGGACAGGTACTCGAGCAGTACTTC; cdr3_aa: CAWGQVLEQYF
d_call: -; cdr3_length: 14; j_call: TRBJ1-2; clone_size: -; v_call: TRBV18; cdr3_nt: TGTGCCAGCTCCCTTTTCGAGAGGAACTATGGCTACACCTTC; cdr3_aa: CASSLFERNYGYTF
d_call: -; cdr3_length: 15; j_call: TRBJ2-7; clone_size: -; v_call: TRBV5-1; cdr3_nt: TGCGCCAGCAGCTTGGTATCCGGGCTGGGGTACGAGCAGTACTTC; cdr3_aa: CASSLVSGLGYEQYF
d_call: -; cdr3_length: 12; j_call: TRBJ2-7; clone_size: many; v_call: TRBV5-1; cdr3_nt: TGCGCCAGCAGCTTGGTCCGGGGAGAGCAGTACTTC; cdr3_aa: CASSLVRGEQYF
d_call: TRBD2; cdr3_length: 15; j_call: TRBJ2-7; clone_size: -; v_call: TRBV29-1; cdr3_nt: TGCAGCGTTGGGGGGGTTAGCGGGAGATCTTACGAGCAGTACTTC; cdr3_aa: CSVGGVSGRSYEQYF
d_call: -; cdr3_length: 14; j_call: TRBJ1-5; clone_size: -; v_call: TRBV2; cdr3_nt: TGTGCCAGTAAACACAGGGAGGCCAATCAGCCCCAGCATTTT; cdr3_aa: CASKHREANQPQHF
d_call: -; cdr3_length: 15; j_call: TRBJ2-3; clone_size: few; v_call: TRBV12-3/TRBV12-4; cdr3_nt: TGTGCCAGCAGTTATCTGGCAGGGGACACAGATACGCAGTATTTT; cdr3_aa: CASSYLAGDTDTQYF
d_call: -; cdr3_length: 15; j_call: TRBJ2-3; clone_size: few; v_call: TRBV7-9; cdr3_nt: TGTGCCAGCAGTCCGCTCCTTAGAGACACAGATACGCAGTATTTT; cdr3_aa: CASSPLLRDTDTQYF
d_call: TRBD1; cdr3_length: 15; j_call: TRBJ2-2; clone_size: -; v_call: TRBV11-3; cdr3_nt: TGTGCCAGCAGTCCTGACAGGGGGCTCACCGGGGAGCTGTTTTTT; cdr3_aa: CASSPDRGLTGELFF
d_call: -; cdr3_length: 14; j_call: TRBJ2-5; clone_size: -; v_call: TRBV29-1; cdr3_nt: TGCAGCGTTGTGGCGAGAGAGCATTCGGAGACCCAGTACTTC; cdr3_aa: CSVVAREHSETQYF
d_call: TRBD1; cdr3_length: 17; j_call: TRBJ1-6; clone_size: -; v_call: TRBV4-2; cdr3_nt: TGTGCCAGCAGCCATGGAAACAGGGGGTCCTATAATTCACCCCTCCACTTT; cdr3_aa: CASSHGNRGSYNSPLHF
d_call: -; cdr3_length: 16; j_call: TRBJ2-1; clone_size: once; v_call: TRBV5-1; cdr3_nt: TGCGCCAGCAGCTTGGGGTTTGGGGGGGCGGTTAATGAGCAGTTCTTC; cdr3_aa: CASSLGFGGAVNEQFF
d_call: -; cdr3_length: 16; j_call: TRBJ2-1; clone_size: few; v_call: TRBV4-3; cdr3_nt: TGCGCCAGCAGCCAAGACTGGGGCCCCACGTACAATGAGCAGTTCTTC; cdr3_aa: CASSQDWGPTYNEQFF
d_call: -; cdr3_length: 15; j_call: TRBJ1-2; clone_size: -; v_call: TRBV20-1; cdr3_nt: TGCAGTGCTAGAGATTTCGGTGTCCTCTCCTATGGCTACACCTTC; cdr3_aa: CSARDFGVLSYGYTF
d_call: -; cdr3_length: 13; j_call: TRBJ2-5; clone_size: -; v_call: TRBV7-2; cdr3_nt: TGTGCCAGCAGCGTAAGACCTCAAGAGACCCAGTACTTC; cdr3_aa: CASSVRPQETQYF
d_call: TRBD2; cdr3_length: 16; j_call: TRBJ2-1; clone_size: -; v_call: TRBV7-9; cdr3_nt: TGTGCCAGCAGCTTTATGGCGGGGGGCAGACCCAATGAGCAGTTCTTC; cdr3_aa: CASSFMAGGRPNEQFF
d_call: -; cdr3_length: 15; j_call: TRBJ2-3; clone_size: -; v_call: TRBV6-2/TRBV6-3; cdr3_nt: TGTGCCAGCAGTTGGGTCACAGGATCCACAGATACGCAGTATTTT; cdr3_aa: CASSWVTGSTDTQYF
d_call: -; cdr3_length: 13; j_call: TRBJ1-1; clone_size: -; v_call: TRBV14; cdr3_nt: TGTGCCAGCAGCCTTGCCAGCGTCAGTGAAGCTTTCTTT; cdr3_aa: CASSLASVSEAFF
d_call: -; cdr3_length: 15; j_call: TRBJ2-2; clone_size: -; v_call: TRBV7-9; cdr3_nt: TGTGCCAGCAGTCCATGGCGAGTAAGGGCCGGGGAGCTGTTTTTT; cdr3_aa: CASSPWRVRAGELFF
d_call: -; cdr3_length: 12; j_call: TRBJ2-7; clone_size: many; v_call: TRBV15; cdr3_nt: TGTGCCACCAGCAGAGATACCTACGAGCAGTACTTC; cdr3_aa: CATSRDTYEQYF
d_call: -; cdr3_length: 11; j_call: TRBJ1-2; clone_size: few; v_call: TRBV20-1; cdr3_nt: TGCAGTGCCTACGATATGGGTGGCTACACCTTC; cdr3_aa: CSAYDMGGYTF